The rows below give T cell receptor beta chains drawn from one sample of a study of T-cell memory formation after mild COVID-19. TCRdb independently ran MiXCR on the 5' RACE reads; one entry per CDR3 protein. The top ten clones hold roughly 8% of a sample with 550,000 to 650,000 distinct CDR3 sequences, around 16% of them seen once. Specimen: PBMCs or a T cell subset sorted from them (not recorded which). The source is an adult woman who had mild COVID-19 (a few samples of this study predate the infection). Cell type and time point are not known. The CDR3 runs from the conserved cysteine through the conserved F or W. Fields, in order: J gene, clone size, V gene, D gene, CDR3 DNA, CDR3 protein. D genes are given only for firm matches. A clone size is listed for some rows: how often the clone was seen (once, few, many), or a class if it is expanded.

TRBJ1-1 - TRBV7-8 - TGTGCCAGCAGCCAAGAGATGGTAGCGGTGGACACTGAAGCTTTCTTT CASSQEMVAVDTEAFF
TRBJ2-3 - TRBV25-1 TRBD2 TGTGCCAGCAGGCAGTCTAGCGGGAGTGCAGATACGCAGTATTTT CASRQSSGSADTQYF
TRBJ1-5 - TRBV6-6 - TGTGCCAGCAGTTACTCGGGGCGTCCGGGGAGCAATCAGCCCCAGCATTTT CASSYSGRPGSNQPQHF
TRBJ1-5 few TRBV6-2/TRBV6-3 - TGTGCCAGCAGTTACTCGAGGGAAGCACGGTTTATTCAGCCCCAGCATTTT CASSYSREARFIQPQHF
TRBJ2-3 - TRBV12-3/TRBV12-4 TRBD2 TGTGCCAGCAGTCCTACTAGCGGGAGGGCAGATACGCAGTATTTT CASSPTSGRADTQYF
TRBJ2-1 few TRBV5-6 - TGTGCCAGCAGCTTGGCCGGGTATCTATACAATGAGCAGTTCTTC CASSLAGYLYNEQFF
TRBJ1-5 few TRBV25-1 TRBD1 TGTGCCAGCAGTGGCCCGCTCGGACAGGGTAATAGCAATCAGCCCCAGCATTTT CASSGPLGQGNSNQPQHF
TRBJ2-1 few TRBV15 TRBD2 TGTGCCACCAGCAGAGAAATAAGGCTAGCGGGGATCAATGAGCAGTTCTTC CATSREIRLAGINEQFF
TRBJ2-3 few TRBV2 TRBD2 TGTGCCAGCAGTGAATTCGGGTGGCTAGCGGGGGCCTCCACAGATACGCAGTATTTT CASSEFGWLAGASTDTQYF
TRBJ2-7 many TRBV7-8 - TGTGCCAGCAGCTTTTCGACCTCCTACGAGCAGTACTTC CASSFSTSYEQYF
TRBJ2-3 few TRBV3-1 - TGTGCCAGCAGCCATTCCGGGCGGACGGTTGGAGATACGCAGTATTTT CASSHSGRTVGDTQYF
TRBJ1-2 few TRBV7-9 - TGTGCCAGCAGCATAAGGCCCACGAATGGCTACACCTTC CASSIRPTNGYTF